The entry below describes one T cell receptor (beta chain). The source of the sample is a study of STAT5B mutations in CD4+ large granular lymphocyte leukemia. TCRdb keeps only in-frame clones here, not all; method: immunoSEQ multiplex PCR. This sample has 20,000 or so clones, with 65% to 80% found just once. V shed 7 bases and J 7 bases; nucleotides not matched to a gene: 11. Germline CDR1 is SQVTM and CDR2 is ANQGSEA. The CDR3 is made up of 13 amino acids. The sequence was obtained from a human donor in good health. This chain uses TRBV29-1 with TRBJ2-5; 8 nucleotides align to TRBD2. Material: CD4+ T cells from blood buffy coats. DNA of the CDR3: TGCAGCGGTTCGGGGGGGAGCCCAGCGACCCAGTACTTC. Its protein product is CSGSGGSPATQYF.